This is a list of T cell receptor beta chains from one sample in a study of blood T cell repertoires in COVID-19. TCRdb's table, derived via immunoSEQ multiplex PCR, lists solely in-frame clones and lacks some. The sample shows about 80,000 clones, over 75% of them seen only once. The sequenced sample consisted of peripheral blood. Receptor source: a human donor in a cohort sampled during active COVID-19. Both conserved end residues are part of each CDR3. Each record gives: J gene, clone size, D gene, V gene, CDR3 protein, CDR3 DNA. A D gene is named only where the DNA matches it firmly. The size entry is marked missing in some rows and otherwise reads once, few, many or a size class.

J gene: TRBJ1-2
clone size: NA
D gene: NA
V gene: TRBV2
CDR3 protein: CANLPWGGSNYGYTF
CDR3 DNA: TGTGCCAACCTACCGTGGGGGGGGAGTAACTATGGCTACACCTTC

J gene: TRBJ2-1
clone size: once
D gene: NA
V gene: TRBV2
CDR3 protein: CASSGGQYNEQFF
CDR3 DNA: TGTGCCAGCAGTGGCGGACAGTACAATGAGCAGTTCTTC

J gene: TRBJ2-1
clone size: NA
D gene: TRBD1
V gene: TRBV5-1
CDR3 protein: CASSVRDSGNEQFF
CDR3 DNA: TGCGCCAGCAGCGTCCGGGACAGCGGCAATGAGCAGTTCTTC

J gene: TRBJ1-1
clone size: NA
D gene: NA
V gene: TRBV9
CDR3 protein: CASSVSGNTEAFF
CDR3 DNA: TGTGCCAGCAGCGTATCCGGGAACACTGAAGCTTTCTTT

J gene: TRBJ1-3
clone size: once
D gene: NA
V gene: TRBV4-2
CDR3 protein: CASSQVRSSGNTIYF
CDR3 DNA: TGTGCCAGCAGCCAAGTTCGGAGCTCTGGAAACACCATATATTTT

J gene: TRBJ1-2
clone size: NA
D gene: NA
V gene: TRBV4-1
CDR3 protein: CASSQDSGGVYGYTF
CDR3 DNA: TGCGCCAGCAGCCAAGATTCGGGGGGCGTCTATGGCTACACCTTC

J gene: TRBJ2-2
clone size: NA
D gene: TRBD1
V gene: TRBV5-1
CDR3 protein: CASSNGTGYFTNTGELFF
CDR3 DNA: TGCGCCAGCAGCAATGGGACAGGGTACTTTACGAACACCGGGGAGCTGTTTTTT

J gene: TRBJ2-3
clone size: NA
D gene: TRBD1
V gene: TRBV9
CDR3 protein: CASSVKGAGTDTQYF
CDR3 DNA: TGTGCCAGCAGCGTAAAGGGGGCGGGCACAGATACGCAGTATTTT

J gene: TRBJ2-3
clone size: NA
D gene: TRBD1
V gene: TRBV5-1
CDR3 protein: CASSAGTGGVIDTQYF
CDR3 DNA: TGCGCCAGCAGCGCGGGGACAGGGGGTGTTATAGATACGCAGTATTTT

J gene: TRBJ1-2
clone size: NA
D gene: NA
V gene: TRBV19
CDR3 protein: CASSIERGINGYTF
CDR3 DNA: TGTGCCAGTAGTATAGAGCGCGGAATCAATGGCTACACCTTC

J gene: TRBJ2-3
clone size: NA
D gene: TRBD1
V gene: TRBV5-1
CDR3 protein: CASSLGGGDWDTQYF
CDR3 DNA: TGCGCCAGCAGCTTGGGAGGGGGCGATTGGGATACGCAGTATTTT

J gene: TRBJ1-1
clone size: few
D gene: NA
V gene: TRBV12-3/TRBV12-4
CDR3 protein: CASSLDRHTEAFF
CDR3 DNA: TGTGCCAGCAGCCTTGACAGACACACTGAAGCTTTCTTT

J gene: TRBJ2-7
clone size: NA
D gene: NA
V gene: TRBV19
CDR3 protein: CASSPIPGDSYEQYF
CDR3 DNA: TGTGCCAGTAGCCCCATCCCGGGGGACTCCTACGAGCAGTACTTC

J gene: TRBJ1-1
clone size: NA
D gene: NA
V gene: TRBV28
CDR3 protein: CASTRNVGGQSTEAFF
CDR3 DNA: TGTGCCAGCACTCGAAACGTGGGGGGGCAGAGCACTGAAGCTTTCTTT

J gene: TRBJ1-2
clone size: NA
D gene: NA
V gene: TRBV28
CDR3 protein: CASSTTGPNGYTF
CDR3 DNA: TGTGCCAGCAGTACCACAGGGCCCAATGGCTACACCTTC

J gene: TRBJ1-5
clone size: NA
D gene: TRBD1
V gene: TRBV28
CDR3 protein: CASSLPGQVGDQPQHF
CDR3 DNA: TGTGCCAGCAGTTTACCGGGACAGGTGGGGGATCAGCCCCAGCATTTT

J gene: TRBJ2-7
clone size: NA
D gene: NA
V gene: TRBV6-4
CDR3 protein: CASSDSGASAYSYEQYF
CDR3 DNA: TGTGCCAGCAGTGACTCGGGTGCTAGCGCCTACTCCTACGAGCAGTACTTC

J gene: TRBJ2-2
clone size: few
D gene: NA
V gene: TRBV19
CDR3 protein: CAVKRAHGELFF
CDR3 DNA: TGTGCCGTTAAGCGGGCCCACGGGGAGCTGTTTTTT

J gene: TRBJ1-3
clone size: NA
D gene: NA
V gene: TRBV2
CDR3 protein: CASTRSDRGNTIYF
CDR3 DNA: TGTGCCAGCACGAGATCCGACAGAGGAAACACCATATATTTT

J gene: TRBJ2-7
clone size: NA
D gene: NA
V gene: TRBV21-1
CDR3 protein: CASSPITRTAYEQYF
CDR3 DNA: TGTGCCAGCAGCCCCATTACGAGGACAGCCTACGAGCAGTACTTC

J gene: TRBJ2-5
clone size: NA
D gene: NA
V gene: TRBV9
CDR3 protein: CASSLTGYQETQYF
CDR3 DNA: TGTGCCAGCAGCCTAACAGGGTACCAAGAGACCCAGTACTTC

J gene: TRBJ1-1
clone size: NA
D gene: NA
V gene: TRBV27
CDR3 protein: CASCRYAGRTEAFF
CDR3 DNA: TGTGCCAGTTGTAGGTACGCGGGGCGGACTGAAGCTTTCTTT

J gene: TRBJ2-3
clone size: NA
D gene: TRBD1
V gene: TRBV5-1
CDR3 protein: CASSQGASEVGTQYF
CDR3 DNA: TGCGCCAGCAGCCAGGGGGCCTCCGAGGTTGGTACGCAGTATTTT

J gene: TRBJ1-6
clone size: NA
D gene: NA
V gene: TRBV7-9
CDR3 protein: CASSAGNNSPLHF
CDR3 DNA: TGTGCCAGCAGCGCCGGGAATAATTCACCCCTCCACTTT

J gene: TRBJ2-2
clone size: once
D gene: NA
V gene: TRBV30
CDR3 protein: CAWSVSSNTGELFF
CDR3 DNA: TGTGCCTGGAGTGTTTCCTCGAACACCGGGGAGCTGTTTTTT

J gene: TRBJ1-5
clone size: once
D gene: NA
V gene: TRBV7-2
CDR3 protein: CASSLSGGNQPQHF
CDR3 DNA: TGTGCCAGCAGCTTATCTGGAGGCAATCAGCCCCAGCATTTT

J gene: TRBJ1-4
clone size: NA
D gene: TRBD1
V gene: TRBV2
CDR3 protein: CASSFLGQGATNEKLFF
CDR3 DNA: TGTGCCAGCAGTTTTCTCGGACAGGGGGCAACTAATGAAAAACTGTTTTTT

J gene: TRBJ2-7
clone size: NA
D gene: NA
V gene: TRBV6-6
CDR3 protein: CASSRTDGEQYF
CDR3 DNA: TGTGCCAGCAGTCGGACTGACGGTGAGCAGTACTTC

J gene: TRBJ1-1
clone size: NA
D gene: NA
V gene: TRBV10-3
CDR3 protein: CAISDILQGKGTEAFF
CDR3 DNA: TGTGCCATCAGTGATATTCTCCAGGGGAAGGGGACTGAAGCTTTCTTT

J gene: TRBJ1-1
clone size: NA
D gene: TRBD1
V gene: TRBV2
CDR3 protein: CASSQGQGLNTEAFF
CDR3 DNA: TGTGCCAGCAGTCAAGGACAGGGCTTGAACACTGAAGCTTTCTTT

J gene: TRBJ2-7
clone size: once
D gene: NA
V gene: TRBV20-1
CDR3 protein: CSASDSYEQYF
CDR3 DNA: TGCAGTGCTAGCGACAGCTACGAGCAGTACTTC

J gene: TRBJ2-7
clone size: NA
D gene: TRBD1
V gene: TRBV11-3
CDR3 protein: CASSFAGQGLSYEQYF
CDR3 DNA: TGTGCCAGCAGCTTCGCGGGACAGGGGCTGTCCTACGAGCAGTACTTC

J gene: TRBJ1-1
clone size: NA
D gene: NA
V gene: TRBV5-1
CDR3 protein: CASSPGGAHTEAFF
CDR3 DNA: TGCGCCAGCAGCCCGGGAGGGGCTCACACTGAAGCTTTCTTT

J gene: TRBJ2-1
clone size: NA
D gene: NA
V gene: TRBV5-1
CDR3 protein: CASSLAPGLNYNEQFF
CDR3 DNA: TGCGCCAGCAGCTTGGCCCCCGGACTGAACTACAATGAGCAGTTCTTC

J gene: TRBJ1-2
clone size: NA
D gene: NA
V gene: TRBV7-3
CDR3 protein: CASSPSGNYGYTF
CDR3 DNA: TGTGCCAGCAGCCCTTCGGGAAACTATGGCTACACCTTC